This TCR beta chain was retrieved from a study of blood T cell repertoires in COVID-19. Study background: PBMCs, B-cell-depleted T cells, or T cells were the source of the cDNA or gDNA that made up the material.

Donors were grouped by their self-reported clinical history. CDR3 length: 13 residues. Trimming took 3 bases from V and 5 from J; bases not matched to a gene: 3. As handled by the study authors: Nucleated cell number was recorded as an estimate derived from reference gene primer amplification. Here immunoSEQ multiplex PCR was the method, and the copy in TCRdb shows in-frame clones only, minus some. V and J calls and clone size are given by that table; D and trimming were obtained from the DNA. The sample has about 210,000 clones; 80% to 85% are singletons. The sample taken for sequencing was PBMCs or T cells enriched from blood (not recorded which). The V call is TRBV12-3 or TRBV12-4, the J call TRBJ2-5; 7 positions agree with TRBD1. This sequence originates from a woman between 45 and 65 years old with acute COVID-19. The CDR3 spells CASSLQGEETQYF. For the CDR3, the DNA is TGTGCCAGCAGTTTGCAGGGGGAGGAGACCCAGTACTTC.